Listed here is a single T cell receptor beta chain. As yet, its antigen is unknown. All the patients suffered relapse after autologous stem cell transplantation, and brentuximab vedotin exposure differed. The sample comes from a study of PD-1 blockade in classical Hodgkin lymphoma. Germline loops: CDR1 MNHEY, CDR2 SVGAGI. The V segment lost 5 bases and the J segment 3 bases; nucleotides outside the gene matches: 6. CDR3 length: 14 residues. Overall study results and limits: Complete responders showed a baseline diversity that resembled the diversity of newly diagnosed patients.

Some clones are missing from TCRdb's copy, which holds only in-frame ones; the method was immunoSEQ multiplex PCR. The table has some 96,000 clones, 92% seen once. The sample consisted of peripheral blood mononuclear cells (PBMCs), taken at baseline. This chain joins TRBV6-5 and TRBJ2-7; 8 positions agree with TRBD2. This sequence originates from a human donor with classical Hodgkin lymphoma. The CDR3 nucleotides read TGTGCCAGCAGTGTAGCGGGACCCTACTACGAGCAGTACTTC. Amino acid sequence: CASSVAGPYYEQYF.